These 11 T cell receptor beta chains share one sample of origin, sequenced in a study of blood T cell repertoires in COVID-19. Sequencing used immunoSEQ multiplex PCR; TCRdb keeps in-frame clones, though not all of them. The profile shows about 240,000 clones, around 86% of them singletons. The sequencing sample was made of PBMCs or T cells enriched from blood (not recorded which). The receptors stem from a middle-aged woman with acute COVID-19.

The CDR3 nucleotides read TGTGCCAGCAGTCGGCTAGCGGGAGTAGGGACCGGGGAGCTGTTTTTT. This encodes CASSRLAGVGTGELFF. This chain links TRBV2 with TRBJ2-2; TRBD2 matches 10 bases. CDR1 and CDR2 from the germline V gene are SNHLY and FYNNEI. CDR3 length: 16 residues. V was pared by 5 bases and J by 5 bases, with 8 bases of the junction left unmatched.

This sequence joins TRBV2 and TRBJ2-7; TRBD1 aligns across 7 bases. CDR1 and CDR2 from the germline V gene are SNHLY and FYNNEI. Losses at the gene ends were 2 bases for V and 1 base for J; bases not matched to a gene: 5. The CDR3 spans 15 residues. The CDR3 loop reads CASSESQGESYEQYF. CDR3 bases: TGTGCCAGCAGTGAATCGCAGGGGGAATCCTACGAGCAGTACTTC. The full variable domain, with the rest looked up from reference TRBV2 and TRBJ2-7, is EPEVTQTPSHQVTQMGQEVILRCVPISNHLYFYWYRQILGQKVEFLVSFYNNEISEKSEIFDDQFSVERPDGSNFTLKIRSTKLEDSAMYFCASSESQGESYEQYFGPGTRLTVT.

The CDR3 DNA reads as TGTGCCAGCAGCAGGGCCGGGGAGCTGTTTTTT. Translation: CASSRAGELFF. The rearrangement joins TRBV6-5 to TRBJ2-2, with a possible D match to TRBD1 (5 bases). The CDR3 totals 11 residues. V lost 6 bases and J lost 6, with 5 bases in between. The germline V gene encodes CDR1 MNHEY and CDR2 SVGAGI.

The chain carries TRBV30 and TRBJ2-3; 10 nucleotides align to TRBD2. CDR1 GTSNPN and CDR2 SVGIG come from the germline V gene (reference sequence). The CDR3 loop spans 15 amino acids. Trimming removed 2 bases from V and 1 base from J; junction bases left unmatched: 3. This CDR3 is CAWSRTSGGTDTQYF. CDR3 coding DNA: TGTGCCTGGAGTAGGACTAGCGGAGGCACAGATACGCAGTATTTT.

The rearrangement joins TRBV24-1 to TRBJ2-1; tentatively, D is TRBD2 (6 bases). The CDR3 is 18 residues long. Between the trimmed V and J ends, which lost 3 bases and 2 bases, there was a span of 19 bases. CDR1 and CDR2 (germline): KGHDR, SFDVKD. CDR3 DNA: TGTGCCACCAGTGATCCCAAGACAGCGGGCCCTACCTACAATGAGCAGTTCTTC. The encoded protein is CATSDPKTAGPTYNEQFF.

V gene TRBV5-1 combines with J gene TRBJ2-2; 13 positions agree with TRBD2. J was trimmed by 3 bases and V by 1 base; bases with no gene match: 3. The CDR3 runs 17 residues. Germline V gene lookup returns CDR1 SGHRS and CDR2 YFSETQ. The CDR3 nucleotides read TGCGCCAGCAGCTTGACTAGCGGGAGGGACGACACCGGGGAGCTGTTTTTT. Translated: CASSLTSGRDDTGELFF. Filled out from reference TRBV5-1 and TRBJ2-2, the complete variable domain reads KAGVTQTPRYLIKTRGQQVTLSCSPISGHRSVSWYQQTPGQGLQFLFEYFSETQRNKGNFPGRFSGRQFSNSRSEMNVSTLELGDSALYLCASSLTSGRDDTGELFFGEGSRLTVL.

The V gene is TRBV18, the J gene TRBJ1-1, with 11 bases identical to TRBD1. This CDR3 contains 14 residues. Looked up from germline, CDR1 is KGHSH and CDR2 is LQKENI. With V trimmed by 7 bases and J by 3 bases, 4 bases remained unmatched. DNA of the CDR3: TGTGCCAGCTTGCGGGACAGGGGGGACACTGAAGCTTTCTTT. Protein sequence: CASLRDRGDTEAFF.

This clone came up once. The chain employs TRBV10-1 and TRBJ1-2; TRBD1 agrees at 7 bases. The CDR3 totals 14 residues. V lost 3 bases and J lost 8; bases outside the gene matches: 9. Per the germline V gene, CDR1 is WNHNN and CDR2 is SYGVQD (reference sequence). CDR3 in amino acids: CASSDSDRVGGYTF. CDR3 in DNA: TGCGCCAGCAGTGATTCCGACAGGGTTGGCGGCTACACCTTC.

The CDR3 coding sequence is TGTGCCAGCAGCTTAGAGCGGTACGAGCAGTACTTC. This sequence encodes CASSLERYEQYF. V gene TRBV11-3 combines with J gene TRBJ2-7; no clear D. Germline values: CDR1 SGHNT, CDR2 YENEEA. With 0 bases removed from V and 4 bases from J, the gap between germline ends came to 4 bases. The CDR3 has 12 residues.

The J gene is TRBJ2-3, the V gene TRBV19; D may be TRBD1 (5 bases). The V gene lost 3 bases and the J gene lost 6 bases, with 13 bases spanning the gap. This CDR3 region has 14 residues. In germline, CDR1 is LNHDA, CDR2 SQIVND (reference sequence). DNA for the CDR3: TGTGCCAGTAGTATTACCAGGGTTGAGGATACGCAGTATTTT. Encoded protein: CASSITRVEDTQYF.

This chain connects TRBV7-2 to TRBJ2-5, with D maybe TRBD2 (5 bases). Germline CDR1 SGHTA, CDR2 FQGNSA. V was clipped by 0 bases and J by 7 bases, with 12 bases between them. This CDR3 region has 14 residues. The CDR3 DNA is TGTGCCAGCAGCTTAGCCTTCGGAGGAGGGACCCAGTACTTC. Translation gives CASSLAFGGGTQYF.